The present TCR beta chain was sequenced within a study of blood T cell repertoires in COVID-19. On the study more broadly: Acute and convalescent COVID-19 specimens originated in the United States, Italy and Spain. From T cells, B-cell-depleted T cells, or PBMCs came the material, which was cDNA or gDNA.

Germline V gene lookup returns CDR1 MNHEY and CDR2 SVGAGI. V shed 2 bases and J 5 bases; nucleotides not matched to a gene: 2. CDR3 size: 15 residues. The table came from immunoSEQ multiplex PCR; TCRdb's copy has only in-frame clones and leaves some out. The profile covers 250,000 or so clones, with about 90% appearing a single time and about 4% taken by the ten largest. Residents of under 25 US areas, aged roughly 18 to 95 years, made up the participants. Participants had their cohort set by participant-reported clinical history. The material sequenced was PBMCs or T cells enriched from blood (not recorded which). This TCR derives from a woman aged 30 to 39 with acute COVID-19. This chain links TRBV6-5 with TRBJ1-5; 11 nucleotides line up with TRBD1. The CDR3 coding sequence is TGTGCCAGCAGTTACGGGACAGGGGGTGATCAGCCCCAGCATTTT. It specifies CASSYGTGGDQPQHF.